This T cell receptor beta chain was sequenced during a study of blood T cells in healthy people across ages. A few counts support this clonotype. The second PCR ran roughly 6 to 11 cycles with a sample-barcoded 5' primer and J-beta primers. TCRdb passed the 5' RACE reads through MiXCR, listing each CDR3 protein once. This sample has approximately 800,000 distinct CDR3 sequences, with around 45% found just once. The total RNA that was extracted per sample amounted to at least 5 micrograms. Germline assignment: CDR1 DFQATT and CDR2 SNEGSKA (reference sequence). The junction had 7 bases not matched to a gene; V was cut back by 5 bases and J by 7 bases. The CDR3 is 13 amino acids.

The receptor comes from an elderly man in good health. V is TRBV20-1 and J is TRBJ2-4, with TRBD2 identical over 8 bases. The sequencing input was blood. CDR3 nucleotides: TGCAGTGCTGGCCCCGGGACTAGGAACATTCAGTACTTC. Translated: CSAGPGTRNIQYF.